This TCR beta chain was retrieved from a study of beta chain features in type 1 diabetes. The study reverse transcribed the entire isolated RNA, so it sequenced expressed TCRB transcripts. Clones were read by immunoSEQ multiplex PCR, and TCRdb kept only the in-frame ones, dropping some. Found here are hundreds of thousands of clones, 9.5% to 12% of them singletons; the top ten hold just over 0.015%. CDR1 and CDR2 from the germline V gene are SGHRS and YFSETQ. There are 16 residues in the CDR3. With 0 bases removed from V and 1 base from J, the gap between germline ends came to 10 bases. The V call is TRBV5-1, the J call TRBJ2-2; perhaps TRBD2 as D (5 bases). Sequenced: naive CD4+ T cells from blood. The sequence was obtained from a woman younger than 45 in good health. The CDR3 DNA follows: TGCGCCAGCAGCTTGGAGCAGGACTTGAACACCGGGGAGCTGTTTTTT. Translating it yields CASSLEQDLNTGELFF.